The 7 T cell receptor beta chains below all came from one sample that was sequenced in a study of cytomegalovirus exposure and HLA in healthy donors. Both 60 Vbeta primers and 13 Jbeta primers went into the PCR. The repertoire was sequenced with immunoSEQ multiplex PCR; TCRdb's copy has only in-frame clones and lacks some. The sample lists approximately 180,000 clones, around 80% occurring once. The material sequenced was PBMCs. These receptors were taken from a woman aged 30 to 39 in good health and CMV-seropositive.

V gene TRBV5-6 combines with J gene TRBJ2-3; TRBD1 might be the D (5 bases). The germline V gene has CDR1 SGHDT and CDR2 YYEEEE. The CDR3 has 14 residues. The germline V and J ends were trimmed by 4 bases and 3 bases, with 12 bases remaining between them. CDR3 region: CASSHKGATDTQYF. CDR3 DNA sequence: TGTGCCAGCAGCCATAAAGGGGCGACAGATACGCAGTATTTT. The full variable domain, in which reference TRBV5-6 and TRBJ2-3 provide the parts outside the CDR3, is DAGVTQSPTHLIKTRGQQVTLRCSPKSGHDTVSWYQQALGQGPQFIFQYYEEEERQRGNFPDRFSGHQFPNYSSELNVNALLLGDSALYLCASSHKGATDTQYFGPGTRLTVL.

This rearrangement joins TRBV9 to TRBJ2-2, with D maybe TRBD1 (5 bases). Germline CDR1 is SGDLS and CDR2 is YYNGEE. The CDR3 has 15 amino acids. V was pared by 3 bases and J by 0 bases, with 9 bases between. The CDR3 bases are TGTGCCAGCAGCGCAGGGTTCGCGAACACCGGGGAGCTGTTTTTT. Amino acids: CASSAGFANTGELFF.

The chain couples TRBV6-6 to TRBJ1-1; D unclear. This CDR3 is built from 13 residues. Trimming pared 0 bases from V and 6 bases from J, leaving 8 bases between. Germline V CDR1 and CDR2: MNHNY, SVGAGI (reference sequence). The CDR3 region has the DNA TGTGCCAGCAGTTACTCGAACAACCCTGAAGCTTTCTTT. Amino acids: CASSYSNNPEAFF.

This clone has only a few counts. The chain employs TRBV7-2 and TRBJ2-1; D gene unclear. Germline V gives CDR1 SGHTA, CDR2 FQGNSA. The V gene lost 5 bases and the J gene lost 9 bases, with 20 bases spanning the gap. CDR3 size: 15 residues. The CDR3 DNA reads TGTGCCAGCAGCACCCGCGGAGCGACCCTAGGTGAGCAGTTCTTC. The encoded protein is CASSTRGATLGEQFF. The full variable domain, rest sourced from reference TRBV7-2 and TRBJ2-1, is GAGVSQSPSNKVTEKGKDVELRCDPISGHTALYWYRQSLGQGLEFLIYFQGNSAPDKSGLPSDRFSAERTGGSVSTLTIQRTQQEDSAVYLCASSTRGATLGEQFFGPGTRLTVL.

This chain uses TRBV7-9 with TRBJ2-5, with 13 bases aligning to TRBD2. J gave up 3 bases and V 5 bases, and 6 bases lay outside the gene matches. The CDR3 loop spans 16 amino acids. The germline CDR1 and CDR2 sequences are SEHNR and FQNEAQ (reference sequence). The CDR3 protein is CASSPPGLAGKETQYF. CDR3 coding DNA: TGTGCCAGCAGCCCTCCGGGACTAGCGGGGAAAGAGACCCAGTACTTC.

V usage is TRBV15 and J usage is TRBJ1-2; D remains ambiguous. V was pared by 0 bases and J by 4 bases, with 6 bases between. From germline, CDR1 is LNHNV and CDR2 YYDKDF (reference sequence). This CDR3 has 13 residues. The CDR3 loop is CATSRDSGYGYTF. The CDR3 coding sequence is TGTGCCACCAGCAGAGATAGTGGCTATGGCTACACCTTC.

CDR3 nucleotides: TGTGCCTGGAGTTGGGAGGGTCTGAACACCGGGGAGCTGTTTTTT. Encoded protein: CAWSWEGLNTGELFF. The V and J genes are TRBV30 and TRBJ2-2; 7 bases are a match to TRBD2. In germline, CDR1 is GTSNPN, CDR2 SVGIG (reference sequence). V shed 2 bases, J shed 1 base, and the junction held 4 bases outside the gene matches. The length of the CDR3 is 15 residues.